The TCR beta chain under discussion was sequenced for a study of radiotherapy plus CTLA-4 blockade in lung cancer. Turning to the study itself: Objective responses were recorded in around 18% of patients, with disease control recorded in about 30%.

The repertoire was sequenced with immunoSEQ multiplex PCR; TCRdb's copy has only in-frame clones and lacks some. The data show 70,000 to 90,000 clones, around 87% seen once. The V segment lost 5 bases and the J segment 1 base; nucleotides outside the gene matches: 4. The CDR3 sequence is 15 residues long. Germline values: CDR1 SGHVS, CDR2 FNYEAQ. General study results and limits: Following radiotherapy plus ipilimumab, tumor-derived TCR clones expanded in the blood. In blood, early T cell clone dynamics reportedly predicted response best, together with interferon-beta.

With ipilimumab providing CTLA-4 blockade, focal radiation was administered to patients who had chemo-refractory metastatic non-small-cell lung cancer. About this clone: Its antigen is undetermined.

The specimen was peripheral blood, collected from a patient treated with radiotherapy plus ipilimumab. This clonotype was sampled from a human donor with non-small cell lung cancer who had stable disease on radiotherapy plus ipilimumab. The chain links TRBV7-6 to TRBJ2-2; 7 nucleotides align to TRBD1. The CDR3 DNA reads as TGTGCCAGCAGCAGGGACAGCCAGAACACCGGGGAGCTGTTTTTT. Amino acid sequence: CASSRDSQNTGELFF.